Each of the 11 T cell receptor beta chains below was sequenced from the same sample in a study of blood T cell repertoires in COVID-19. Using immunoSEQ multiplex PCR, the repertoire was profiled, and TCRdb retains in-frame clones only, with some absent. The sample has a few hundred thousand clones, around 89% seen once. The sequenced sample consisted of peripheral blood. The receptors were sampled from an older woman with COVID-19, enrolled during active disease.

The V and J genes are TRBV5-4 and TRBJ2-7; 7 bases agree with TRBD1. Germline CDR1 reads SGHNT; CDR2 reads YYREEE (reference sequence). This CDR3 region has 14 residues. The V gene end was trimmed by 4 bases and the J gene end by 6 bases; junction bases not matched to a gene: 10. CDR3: CASSARQGFGEQYF. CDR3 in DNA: TGTGCCAGCAGCGCGAGACAGGGTTTCGGCGAGCAGTACTTC.

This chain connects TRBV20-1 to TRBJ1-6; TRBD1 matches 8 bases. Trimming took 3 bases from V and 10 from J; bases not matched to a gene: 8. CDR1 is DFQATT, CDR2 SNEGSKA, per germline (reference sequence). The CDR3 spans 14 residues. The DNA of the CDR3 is TGCAGTGCTAGTGTCGGGACAGGAGCCTCACCCCTCCACTTT. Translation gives CSASVGTGASPLHF.

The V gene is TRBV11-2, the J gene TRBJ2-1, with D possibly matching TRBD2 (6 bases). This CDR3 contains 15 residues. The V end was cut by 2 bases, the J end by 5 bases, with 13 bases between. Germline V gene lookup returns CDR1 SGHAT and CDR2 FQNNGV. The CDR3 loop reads CASSLMVGGNNEQFF. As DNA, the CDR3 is TGTGCCAGCAGCTTAATGGTAGGAGGGAACAATGAGCAGTTCTTC.

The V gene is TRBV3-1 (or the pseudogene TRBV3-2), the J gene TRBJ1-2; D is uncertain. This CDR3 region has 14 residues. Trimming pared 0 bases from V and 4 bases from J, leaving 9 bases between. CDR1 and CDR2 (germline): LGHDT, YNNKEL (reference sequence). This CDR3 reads CASSQDGQIYGYTF. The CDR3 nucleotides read TGTGCCAGCAGCCAAGATGGGCAGATCTATGGCTACACCTTC.

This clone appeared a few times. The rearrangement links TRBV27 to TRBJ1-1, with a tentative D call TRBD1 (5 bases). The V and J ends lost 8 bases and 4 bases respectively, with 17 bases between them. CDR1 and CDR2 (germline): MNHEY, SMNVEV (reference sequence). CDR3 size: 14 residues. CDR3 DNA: TGTGCCAGCCGTGGGGGGGGTCGGGGCACTGAAGCTTTCTTT. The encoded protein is CASRGGGRGTEAFF.

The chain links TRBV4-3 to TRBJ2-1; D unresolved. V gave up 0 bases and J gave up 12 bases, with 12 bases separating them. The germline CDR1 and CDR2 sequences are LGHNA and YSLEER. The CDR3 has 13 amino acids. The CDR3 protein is CASSQESTLGQFF. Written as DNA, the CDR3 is TGCGCCAGCAGCCAAGAATCGACCCTAGGGCAGTTCTTC.

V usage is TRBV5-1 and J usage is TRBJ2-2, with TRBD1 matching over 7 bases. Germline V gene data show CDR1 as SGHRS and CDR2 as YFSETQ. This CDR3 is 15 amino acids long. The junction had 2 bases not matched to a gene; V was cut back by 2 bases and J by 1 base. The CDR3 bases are TGCGCCAGCAGCTTAGGACAGGTGAACACCGGGGAGCTGTTTTTT. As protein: CASSLGQVNTGELFF.

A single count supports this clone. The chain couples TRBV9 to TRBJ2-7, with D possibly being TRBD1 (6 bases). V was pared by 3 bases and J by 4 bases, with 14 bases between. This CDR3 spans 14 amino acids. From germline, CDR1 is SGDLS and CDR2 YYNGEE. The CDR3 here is CASSAAGTPYEQYF. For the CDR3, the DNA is TGTGCCAGCAGCGCCGCCGGGACACCTTACGAGCAGTACTTC.

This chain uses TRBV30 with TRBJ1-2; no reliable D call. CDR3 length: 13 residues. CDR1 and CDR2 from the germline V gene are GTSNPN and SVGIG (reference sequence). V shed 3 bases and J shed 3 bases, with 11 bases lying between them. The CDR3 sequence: CAWRAERDYGYTF. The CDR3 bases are TGTGCCTGGAGAGCAGAGAGGGACTATGGCTACACCTTC.

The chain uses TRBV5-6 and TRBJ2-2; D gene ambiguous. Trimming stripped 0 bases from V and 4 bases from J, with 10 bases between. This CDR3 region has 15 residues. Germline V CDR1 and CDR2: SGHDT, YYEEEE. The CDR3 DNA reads TGTGCCAGCAGCTTGGTTGGCAGGCCCACCGGGGAGCTGTTTTTT. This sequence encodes CASSLVGRPTGELFF. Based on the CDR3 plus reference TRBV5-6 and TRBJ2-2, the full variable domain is DAGVTQSPTHLIKTRGQQVTLRCSPKSGHDTVSWYQQALGQGPQFIFQYYEEEERQRGNFPDRFSGHQFPNYSSELNVNALLLGDSALYLCASSLVGRPTGELFFGEGSRLTVL.

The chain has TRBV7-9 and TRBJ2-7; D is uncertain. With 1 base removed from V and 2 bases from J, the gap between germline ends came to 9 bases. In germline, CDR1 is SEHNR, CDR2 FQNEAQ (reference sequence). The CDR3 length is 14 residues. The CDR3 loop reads CASSLVLGTYEQYF. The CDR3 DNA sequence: TGTGCCAGCAGCTTAGTTCTAGGTACCTACGAGCAGTACTTC.